This TCR beta chain appears in the sequencing data of a study of T-cell memory formation after mild COVID-19. Regarding the study as a whole: Some responding clones appeared in pre-infection memory, suggesting cross-reactive memory joined. Clones that contracted from day 15 to 85 were balanced CD4/CD8, while later expanders leaned CD4+.

Losses at the gene ends were 5 bases for V and 8 bases for J; bases not matched to a gene: 11. This CDR3 is built from 15 residues. Per germline, CDR1 MNHEY and CDR2 SVGEGT. As for this clonotype: The antigen is undetermined.

TCRdb called the 5' RACE reads again in MiXCR, with one record for every CDR3 protein. The sample shows some 450,000 distinct CDR3 sequences, about a sixth of them seen only once. The V call is TRBV6-2 or TRBV6-3, the J call TRBJ2-5, with TRBD1 identical over 10 bases. This receptor was identified in a man younger than 30 who had mild COVID-19 (a few samples of this study predate the infection). Cell type and time point are not known. The specimen sequenced was PBMCs or a T cell subset sorted from them (not recorded which). As DNA, the CDR3 is TGTGCCAGCAGTGACCCGACAGGGGGCATTGATACCCAGTACTTC. It yields the protein CASSDPTGGIDTQYF.